This T cell receptor beta chain derives from a study of tumor-infiltrating lymphocytes in primary liver carcinoma (dated by TCRdb to about 2017). About the full investigation: Between late 2015 and 2016, about five patients in China with histopathologically diagnosed primary liver carcinoma had surgical resection. A total of 35 specimens from 5 patients underwent TCRbeta repertoire sequencing, comprising some 25 tumor regions, 5 adjacent noncancerous liver tissues and 5 peripheral blood samples. The tumors of the five patients were staged as T1-T3 N0M0, with maximum diameters ranging from roughly 4 to 10 cm. Technical replicate repertoires showed high reproducibility, with mean shared-clone rates approximately 0.87 and correlation coefficients above 0.95. Of the five patients, three men and two women aged 30 to 69 years, four had hepatocellular carcinoma and one had combined HCC and intrahepatic cholangiocarcinoma. The study combined TCRbeta repertoire sequencing, expression microarrays and whole-exome sequencing across five regions of each liver tumor, with adjacent normal tissue and blood. Each sample produced about 3.5 to 8 million productive TCRbeta reads, and read depth showed no significant difference between tissue types.

Points the paper makes about the study in general: A significantly larger repertoire fraction was made up by the top 250 clones in tumors than in blood (p = 0.039). Because only the TCR beta chain was sequenced and unpaired alpha chains were not captured, true repertoire diversity is likely underestimated. Comparison of CD4+ and CD8+ T cell repertoires was precluded by the use of bulk unsorted samples. The study included only four to six patients, and the authors note findings should be validated in a larger study. Pairs of tumor regions showed greater repertoire overlap (mean around 35%) than tumor-adjacent pairs (about 17%) or tumor-blood pairs (roughly 14%), which is consistent with antigen-driven expansion.

Using a constant-region primer and ProtoScript II reverse transcriptase, TCRbeta-specific cDNA was reverse-transcribed from approximately 0.5 ug total RNA. The TCRbeta libraries were prepared through three rounds of nested multiplex PCR following a slightly modified ARM-PCR procedure. Multiplex TRBV1-TRBV30 forward primers and a Cbeta reverse primer were used in the first two PCR rounds, each of which was run for 10 to 11 cycles. A final 25-cycle PCR with Deep VentR polymerase added sample barcodes and Illumina adapters. Before sequencing, amplicons between 200 and 500 bp were purified from gel using a QIAquick gel extraction kit. An Illumina HiSeq 2500 was used to sequence the TCRbeta amplicons with 250-bp paired-end reads. In the authors' own workflow: Reads were quality-trimmed with Trimmomatic v0.33, and paired reads were merged with FLASH v1.2.11 to recover full CDR3 sequences. V, D and J germline segments were assigned to the rearranged TCRbeta sequences by MiGEC v1.2.1b. Clonotype statistics and Shannon-Wiener diversity indices were calculated with VDJtools v1.0.0. Except for diversity analysis, only each sample's 250 most abundant clonotypes were used in subsequent analyses to reduce sampling bias. Clones were called with MiXCR by TCRdb after fastp trimmed the public reads at Q25, and only in-frame beta chains were retained. Identical CDR3 protein sequences are pooled into one entry, listed with their most common genes and DNA. Here the V and J calls rest on TCRdb's processing, not on the authors' analysis. The sample table lists approximately 340,000 distinct CDR3 sequences, 65% of them with a count of one. The ten largest clones take up under 8.5% of the sample.

The germline V gene provides CDR1 SGHAT and CDR2 FQNNGV. There are 14 amino acids in the CDR3, from cysteine to phenylalanine inclusive. The kept DNA is CDR3 alone, 42 bases in frame from the first base. Comments on this clonotype: Its antigen specificity is not known. The junction differs from germline at one of its ends, possibly a read error.

RNA from unsorted whole blood was extracted with TRIzol reagent, and germline DNA was obtained with the DNeasy Blood & Tissue kit. At the time of sampling, the patients had chronic HBV infection and had not received any treatment. Approximately 3.9 milliliters of peripheral blood were collected into K2EDTA tubes before surgery. This chain is built from TRBV11-2 and TRBJ2-7; possibly the D gene is TRBD1, per 5 matching bases. Input material: peripheral blood. The origin of this receptor is a man aged 40-49 years with primary liver carcinoma and hepatitis B virus infection. CDR3 region: CVSSFIGQFYEQYF. The DNA reads as follows: TGTGTCAGCAGCTTCATCGGACAATTCTACGAGCAGTACTTC. With all but the CDR3 taken from the reference TRBV11-2 and TRBJ2-7 genes, the full variable domain is: EAGVAQSPRYKIIEKRQSVAFWCNPISGHATLYWYQQILGQGPKLLIQFQNNGVVDDSQLPKDRFSAERLKGVDSTLKIQPAKLEDSAVYLCVSSFIGQFYEQYFGPGTRLTVT.